Included here is one T cell receptor (beta chain) sequence, with context. The data belong to a study of blood T cell repertoires in COVID-19. Across the whole study: The study drew acute and convalescent COVID-19 samples from the United States, Italy and Spain. PBMCs, B-cell-depleted T cells, or T cells were the source of the cDNA or gDNA that made up the material.

Germline CDR1 reads WNHNN; CDR2 reads SYGVQD (reference sequence). The CDR3 spans 16 residues. J was trimmed by 5 bases and V by 0 bases; bases with no gene match: 7. Original data processing: Nucleated cell number was recorded as an estimate derived from reference gene primer amplification. The method was immunoSEQ multiplex PCR; TCRdb's version includes in-frame clones alone and lacks a portion of them. From that table come the V and J calls and clone size; the DNA was used to work out D and trimming. Of some 150,000 clones detected, about 82% appear once; the ten largest clones hold around 3.2%. The sequenced material came from peripheral blood. The TCR comes from a man aged 45-65 years with acute or convalescent COVID-19. The chain uses TRBV10-1 and TRBJ2-1; 7 bases agree with TRBD2. The CDR3 DNA reads as TGCGCCAGCAGTGAGTCAGCCGGACTAGTCCACAATGAGCAGTTCTTC. Its protein is CASSESAGLVHNEQFF.